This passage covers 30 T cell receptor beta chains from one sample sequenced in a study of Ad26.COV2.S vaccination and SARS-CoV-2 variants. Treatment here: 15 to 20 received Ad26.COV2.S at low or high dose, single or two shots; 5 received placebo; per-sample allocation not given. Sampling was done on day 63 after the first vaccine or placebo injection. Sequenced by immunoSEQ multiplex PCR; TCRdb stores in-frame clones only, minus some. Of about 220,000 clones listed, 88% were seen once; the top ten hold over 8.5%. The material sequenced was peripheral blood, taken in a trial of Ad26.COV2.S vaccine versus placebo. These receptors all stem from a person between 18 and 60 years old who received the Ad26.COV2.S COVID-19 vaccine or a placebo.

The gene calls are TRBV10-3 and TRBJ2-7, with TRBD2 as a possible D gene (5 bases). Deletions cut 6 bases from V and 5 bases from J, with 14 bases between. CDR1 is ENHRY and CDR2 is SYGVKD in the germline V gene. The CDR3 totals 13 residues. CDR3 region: CAIRKRAEDEQYF. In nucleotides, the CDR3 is TGTGCCATCAGGAAGAGGGCAGAGGACGAGCAGTACTTC.

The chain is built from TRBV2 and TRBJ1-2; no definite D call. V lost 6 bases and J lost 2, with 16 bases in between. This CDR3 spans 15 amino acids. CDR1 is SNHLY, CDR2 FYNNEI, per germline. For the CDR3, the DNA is TGTGCCAGCAGCGATCCACAAAAGGACAACTATGGCTACACCTTC. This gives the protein CASSDPQKDNYGYTF.

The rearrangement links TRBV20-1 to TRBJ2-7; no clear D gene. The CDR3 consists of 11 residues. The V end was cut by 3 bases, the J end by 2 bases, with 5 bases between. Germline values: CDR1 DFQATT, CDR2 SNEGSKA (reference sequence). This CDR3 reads CSASKTYEQYF. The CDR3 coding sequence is TGCAGTGCTAGCAAAACCTACGAGCAGTACTTC.

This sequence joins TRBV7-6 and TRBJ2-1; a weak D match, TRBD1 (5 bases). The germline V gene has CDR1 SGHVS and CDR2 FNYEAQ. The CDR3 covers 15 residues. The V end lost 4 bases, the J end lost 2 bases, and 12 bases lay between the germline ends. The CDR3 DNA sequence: TGTGCCAGCAGCTCGCCTGGGGCCACCTACAATGAGCAGTTCTTC. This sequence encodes CASSSPGATYNEQFF.

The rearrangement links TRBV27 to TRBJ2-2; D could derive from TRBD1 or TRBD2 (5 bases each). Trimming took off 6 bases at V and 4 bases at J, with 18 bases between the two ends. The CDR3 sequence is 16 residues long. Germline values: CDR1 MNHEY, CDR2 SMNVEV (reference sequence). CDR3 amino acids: CASSPYGTPGTGELFF. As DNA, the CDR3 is TGTGCCAGCAGCCCTTATGGGACCCCTGGCACCGGGGAGCTGTTTTTT.

DNA of the CDR3: TGTGCCAGTACCCACCCCCATTCGTGGACCGGGGAGCTGTTTTTT. The encoded protein is CASTHPHSWTGELFF. This chain connects TRBV19 to TRBJ2-2; no clear D gene. The ends were cut back, 7 bases at V and 5 bases at J, with 17 bases in the middle. This CDR3 comprises 15 residues. Germline values: CDR1 LNHDA, CDR2 SQIVND (reference sequence).

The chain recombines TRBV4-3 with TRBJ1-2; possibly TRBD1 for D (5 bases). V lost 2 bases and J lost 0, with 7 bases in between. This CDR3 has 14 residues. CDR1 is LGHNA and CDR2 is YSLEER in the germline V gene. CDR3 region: CASSQLQANYGYTF. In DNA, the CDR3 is TGCGCCAGCAGCCAACTACAGGCTAACTATGGCTACACCTTC.

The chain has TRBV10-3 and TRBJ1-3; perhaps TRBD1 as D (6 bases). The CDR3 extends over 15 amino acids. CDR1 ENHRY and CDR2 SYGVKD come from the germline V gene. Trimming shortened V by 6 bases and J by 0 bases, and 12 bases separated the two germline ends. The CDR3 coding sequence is TGTGCCATCAGGGGGGACACGAGCTCTGGAAACACCATATATTTT. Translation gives CAIRGDTSSGNTIYF.

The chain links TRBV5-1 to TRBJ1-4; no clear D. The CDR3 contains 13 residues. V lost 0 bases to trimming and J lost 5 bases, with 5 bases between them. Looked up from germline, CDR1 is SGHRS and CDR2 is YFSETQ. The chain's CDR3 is CASSLAVNEKLFF. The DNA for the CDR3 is TGCGCCAGCAGCTTGGCAGTGAATGAAAAACTGTTTTTT.

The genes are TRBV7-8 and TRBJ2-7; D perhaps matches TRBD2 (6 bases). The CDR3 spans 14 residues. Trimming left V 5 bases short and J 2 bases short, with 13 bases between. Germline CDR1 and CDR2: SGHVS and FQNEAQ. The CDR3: CASSPGTRAYEQYF. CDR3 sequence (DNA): TGTGCCAGCAGCCCCGGGACTCGAGCCTACGAGCAGTACTTC.

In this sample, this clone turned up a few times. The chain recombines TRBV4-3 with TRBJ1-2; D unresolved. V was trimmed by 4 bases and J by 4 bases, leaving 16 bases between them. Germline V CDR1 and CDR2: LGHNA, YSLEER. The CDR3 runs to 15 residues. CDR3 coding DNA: TGCGCCAGCAGCCCAAATGCAGGAACCGGCTATGGCTACACCTTC. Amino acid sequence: CASSPNAGTGYGYTF.

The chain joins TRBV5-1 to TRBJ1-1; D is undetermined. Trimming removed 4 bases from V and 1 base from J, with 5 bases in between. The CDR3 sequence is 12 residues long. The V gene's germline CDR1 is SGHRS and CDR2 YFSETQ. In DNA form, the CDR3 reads TGCGCCAGCAGCGCGGGGAACACTGAAGCTTTCTTT. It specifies CASSAGNTEAFF. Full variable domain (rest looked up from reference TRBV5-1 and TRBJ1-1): KAGVTQTPRYLIKTRGQQVTLSCSPISGHRSVSWYQQTPGQGLQFLFEYFSETQRNKGNFPGRFSGRQFSNSRSEMNVSTLELGDSALYLCASSAGNTEAFFGQGTRLTVV.

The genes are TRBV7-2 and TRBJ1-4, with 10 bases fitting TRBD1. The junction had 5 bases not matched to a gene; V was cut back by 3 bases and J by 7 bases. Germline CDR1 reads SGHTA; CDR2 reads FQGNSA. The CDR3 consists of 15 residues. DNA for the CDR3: TGTGCCAGCAGCTTCGACAGGGGGCCGGGTGAAAAACTGTTTTTT. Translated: CASSFDRGPGEKLFF. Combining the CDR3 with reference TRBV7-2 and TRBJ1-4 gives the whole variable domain GAGVSQSPSNKVTEKGKDVELRCDPISGHTALYWYRQSLGQGLEFLIYFQGNSAPDKSGLPSDRFSAERTGGSVSTLTIQRTQQEDSAVYLCASSFDRGPGEKLFFGSGTQLSVL.

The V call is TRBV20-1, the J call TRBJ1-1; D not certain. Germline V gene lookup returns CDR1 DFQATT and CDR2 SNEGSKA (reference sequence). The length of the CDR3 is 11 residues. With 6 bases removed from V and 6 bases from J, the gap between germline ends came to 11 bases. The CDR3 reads CSATGLPEAFF. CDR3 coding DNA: TGCAGTGCGACCGGGCTCCCTGAAGCTTTCTTT.

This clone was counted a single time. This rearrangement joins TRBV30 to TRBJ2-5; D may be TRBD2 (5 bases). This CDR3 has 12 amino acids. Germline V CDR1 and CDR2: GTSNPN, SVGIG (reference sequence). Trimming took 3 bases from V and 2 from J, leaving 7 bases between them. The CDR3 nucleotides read TGTGCCTGGAGAAGGGAGCAAGAGACCCAGTACTTC. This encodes CAWRREQETQYF.

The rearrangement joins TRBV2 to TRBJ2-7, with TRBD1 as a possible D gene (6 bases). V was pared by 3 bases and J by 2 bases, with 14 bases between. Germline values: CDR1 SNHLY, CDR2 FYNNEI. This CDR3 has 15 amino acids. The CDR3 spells CASSDPGHVTYEQYF. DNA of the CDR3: TGTGCCAGCAGTGACCCGGGACACGTCACCTACGAGCAGTACTTC.

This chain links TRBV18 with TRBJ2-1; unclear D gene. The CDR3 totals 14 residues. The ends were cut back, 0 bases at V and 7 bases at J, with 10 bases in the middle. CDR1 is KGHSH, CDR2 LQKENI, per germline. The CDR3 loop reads CASSPPQARNEQFF. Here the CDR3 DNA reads TGTGCCAGCTCACCACCGCAGGCGAGAAATGAGCAGTTCTTC. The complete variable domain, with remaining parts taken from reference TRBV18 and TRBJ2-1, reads NAGVMQNPRHLVRRRGQEARLRCSPMKGHSHVYWYRQLPEEGLKFMVYLQKENIIDESGMPKERFSAEFPKEGPSILRIQQVVRGDSAAYFCASSPPQARNEQFFGPGTRLTVL.

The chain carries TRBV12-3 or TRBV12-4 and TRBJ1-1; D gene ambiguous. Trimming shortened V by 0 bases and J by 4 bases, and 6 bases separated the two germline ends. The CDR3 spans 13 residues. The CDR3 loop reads CASSLAGITEAFF. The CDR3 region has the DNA TGTGCCAGCAGTTTAGCGGGAATCACTGAAGCTTTCTTT.

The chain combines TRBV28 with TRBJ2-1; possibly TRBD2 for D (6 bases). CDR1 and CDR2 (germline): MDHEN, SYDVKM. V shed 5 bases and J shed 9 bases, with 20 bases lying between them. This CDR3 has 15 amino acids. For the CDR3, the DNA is TGTGCCAGCAGTCTCCCCCCGGGGCAGGGAGGTGAGCAGTTCTTC. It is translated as CASSLPPGQGGEQFF.

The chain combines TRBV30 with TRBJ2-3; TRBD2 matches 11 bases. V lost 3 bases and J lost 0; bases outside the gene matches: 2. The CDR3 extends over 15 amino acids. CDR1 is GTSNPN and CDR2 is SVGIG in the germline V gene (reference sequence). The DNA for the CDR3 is TGTGCCTGGAGCCTAGCGGGGGGCAGCACAGATACGCAGTATTTT. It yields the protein CAWSLAGGSTDTQYF.

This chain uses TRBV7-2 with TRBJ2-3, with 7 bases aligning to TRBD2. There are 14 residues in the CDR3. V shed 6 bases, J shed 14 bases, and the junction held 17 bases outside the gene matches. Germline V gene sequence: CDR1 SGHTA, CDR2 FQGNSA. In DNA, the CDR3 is TGTGCCAGCAGTTGGGACTACCCTACCGGTGAGCGGTATTTT. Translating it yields CASSWDYPTGERYF.

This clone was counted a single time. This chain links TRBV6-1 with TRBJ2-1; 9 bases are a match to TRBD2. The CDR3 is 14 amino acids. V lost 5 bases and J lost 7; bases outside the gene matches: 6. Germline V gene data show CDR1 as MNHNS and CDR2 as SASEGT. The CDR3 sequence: CASSPTGLANEQFF. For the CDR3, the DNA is TGTGCCAGCAGTCCTACCGGACTAGCGAATGAGCAGTTCTTC.

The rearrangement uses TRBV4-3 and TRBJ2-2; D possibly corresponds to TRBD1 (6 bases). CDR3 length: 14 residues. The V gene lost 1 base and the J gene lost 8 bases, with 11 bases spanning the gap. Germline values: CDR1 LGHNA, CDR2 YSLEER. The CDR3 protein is CASSQGGLGGELFF. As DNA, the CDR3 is TGCGCCAGCAGCCAAGGGGGGCTGGGAGGGGAGCTGTTTTTT.

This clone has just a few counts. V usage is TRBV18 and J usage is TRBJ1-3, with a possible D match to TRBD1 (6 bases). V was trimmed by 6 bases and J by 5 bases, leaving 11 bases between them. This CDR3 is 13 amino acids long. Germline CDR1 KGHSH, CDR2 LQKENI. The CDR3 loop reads CASSRTERNTIYF. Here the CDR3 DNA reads TGTGCCAGCTCTCGGACAGAAAGAAACACCATATATTTT. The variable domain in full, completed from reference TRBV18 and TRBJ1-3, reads NAGVMQNPRHLVRRRGQEARLRCSPMKGHSHVYWYRQLPEEGLKFMVYLQKENIIDESGMPKERFSAEFPKEGPSILRIQQVVRGDSAAYFCASSRTERNTIYFGEGSWLTVV.

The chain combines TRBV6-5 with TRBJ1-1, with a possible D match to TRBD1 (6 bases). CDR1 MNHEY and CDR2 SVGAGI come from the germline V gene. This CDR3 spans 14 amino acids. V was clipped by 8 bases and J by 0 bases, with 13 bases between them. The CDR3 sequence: CASAGGSMNTEAFF. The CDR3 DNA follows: TGTGCCAGCGCGGGGGGCTCCATGAACACTGAAGCTTTCTTT.

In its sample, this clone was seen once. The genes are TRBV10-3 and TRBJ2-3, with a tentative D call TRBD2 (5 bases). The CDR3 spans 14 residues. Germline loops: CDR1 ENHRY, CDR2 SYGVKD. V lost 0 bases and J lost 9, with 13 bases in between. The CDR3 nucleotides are TGTGCCATCAGTGAGTCGAGGGCCGACCTCACGCAGTATTTT. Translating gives CAISESRADLTQYF.

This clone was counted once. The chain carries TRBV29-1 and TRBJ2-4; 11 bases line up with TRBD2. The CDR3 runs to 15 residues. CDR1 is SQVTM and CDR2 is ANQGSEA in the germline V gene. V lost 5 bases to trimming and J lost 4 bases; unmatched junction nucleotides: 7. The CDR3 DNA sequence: TGCAGCGTTTCGCCGGGACTAGCGGATAAAAACATTCAGTACTTC. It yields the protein CSVSPGLADKNIQYF.

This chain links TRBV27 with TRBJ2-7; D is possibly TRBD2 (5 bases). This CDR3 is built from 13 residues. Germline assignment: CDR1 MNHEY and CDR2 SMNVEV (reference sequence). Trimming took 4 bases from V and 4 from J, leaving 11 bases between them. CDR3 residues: CASSSDTSYEQYF. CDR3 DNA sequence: TGTGCCAGCAGTTCCGACACTAGTTACGAGCAGTACTTC.

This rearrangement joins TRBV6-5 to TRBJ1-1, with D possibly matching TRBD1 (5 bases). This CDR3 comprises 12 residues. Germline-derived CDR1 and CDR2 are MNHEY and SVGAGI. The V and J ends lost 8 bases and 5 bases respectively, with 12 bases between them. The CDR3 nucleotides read TGTGCCAGCGGTTGGGGCGGTACTGAAGCTTTCTTT. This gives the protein CASGWGGTEAFF.

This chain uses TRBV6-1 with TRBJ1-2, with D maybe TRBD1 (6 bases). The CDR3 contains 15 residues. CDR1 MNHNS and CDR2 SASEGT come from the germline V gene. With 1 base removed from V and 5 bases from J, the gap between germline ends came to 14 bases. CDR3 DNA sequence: TGTGCCAGCAGTGAAGGGGTGGGGGCCCAGTATGGCTACACCTTC. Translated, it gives CASSEGVGAQYGYTF.